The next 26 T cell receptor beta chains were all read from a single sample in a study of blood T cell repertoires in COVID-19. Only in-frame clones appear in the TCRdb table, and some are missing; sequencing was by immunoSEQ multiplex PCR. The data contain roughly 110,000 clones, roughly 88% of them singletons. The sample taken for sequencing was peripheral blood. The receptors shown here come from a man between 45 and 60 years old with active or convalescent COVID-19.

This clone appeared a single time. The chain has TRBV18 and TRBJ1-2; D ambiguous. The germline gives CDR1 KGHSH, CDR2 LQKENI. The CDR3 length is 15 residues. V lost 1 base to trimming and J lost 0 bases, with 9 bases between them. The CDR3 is CASSPRHLTNYGYTF. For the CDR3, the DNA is TGTGCCAGCTCACCACGACACCTAACTAACTATGGCTACACCTTC.

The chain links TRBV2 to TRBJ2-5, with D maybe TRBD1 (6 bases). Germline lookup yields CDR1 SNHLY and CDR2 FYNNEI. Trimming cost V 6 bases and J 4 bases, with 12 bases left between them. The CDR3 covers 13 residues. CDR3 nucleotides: TGTGCCAGCAGGAGGACAGTCCGAGAGACCCAGTACTTC. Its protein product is CASRRTVRETQYF.

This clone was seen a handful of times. CDR3 in amino acids: CASSYNLWGGGGNQPQHF. The CDR3 nucleotides read TGTGCCAGCAGTTACAATTTGTGGGGGGGTGGCGGCAATCAGCCCCAGCATTTT. The genes are TRBV2 and TRBJ1-5; tentative D call: TRBD1 (5 bases). The CDR3 length is 18 residues. The germline V gene has CDR1 SNHLY and CDR2 FYNNEI. V gave up 5 bases and J gave up 2 bases, with 22 bases separating them.

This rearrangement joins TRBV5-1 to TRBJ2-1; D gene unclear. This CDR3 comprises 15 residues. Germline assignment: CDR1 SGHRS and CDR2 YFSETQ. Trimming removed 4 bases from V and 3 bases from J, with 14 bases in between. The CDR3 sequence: CASSLTTDGYNEQFF. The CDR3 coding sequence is TGCGCCAGCAGCCTTACTACCGACGGCTACAATGAGCAGTTCTTC.

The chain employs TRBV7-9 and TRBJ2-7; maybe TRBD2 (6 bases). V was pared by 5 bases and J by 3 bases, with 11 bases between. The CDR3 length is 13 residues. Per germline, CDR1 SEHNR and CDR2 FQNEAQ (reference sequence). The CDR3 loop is CASSLGTFYEQYF. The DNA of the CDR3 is TGTGCCAGCAGCCTCGGGACTTTCTACGAGCAGTACTTC.

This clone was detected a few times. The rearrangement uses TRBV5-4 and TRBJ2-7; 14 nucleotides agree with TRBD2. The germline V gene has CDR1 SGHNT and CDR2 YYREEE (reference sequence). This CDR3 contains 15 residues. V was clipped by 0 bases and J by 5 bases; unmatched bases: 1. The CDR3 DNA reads TGTGCCAGCAGCTTGGAGGGACTAGCGGGAGACGAGCAGTACTTC. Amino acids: CASSLEGLAGDEQYF.

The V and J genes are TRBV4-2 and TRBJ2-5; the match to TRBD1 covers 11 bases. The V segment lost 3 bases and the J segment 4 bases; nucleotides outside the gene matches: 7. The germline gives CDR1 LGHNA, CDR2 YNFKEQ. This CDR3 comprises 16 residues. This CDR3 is CASSHPGTGGGETQYF. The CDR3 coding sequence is TGTGCCAGCAGCCACCCCGGGACAGGGGGAGGAGAGACCCAGTACTTC.

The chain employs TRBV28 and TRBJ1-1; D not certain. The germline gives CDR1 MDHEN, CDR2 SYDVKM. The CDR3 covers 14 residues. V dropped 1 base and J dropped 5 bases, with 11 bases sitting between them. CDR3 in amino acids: CASSLFFSGTEAFF. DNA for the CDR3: TGTGCCAGCAGTTTATTTTTCTCCGGGACTGAAGCTTTCTTT. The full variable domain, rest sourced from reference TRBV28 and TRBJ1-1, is DVKVTQSSRYLVKRTGEKVFLECVQDMDHENMFWYRQDPGLGLRLIYFSYDVKMKEKGDIPEGYSVSREKKERFSLILESASTNQTSMYLCASSLFFSGTEAFFGQGTRLTVV.

This CDR3 reads CASSGLGTGNTEAFF. The CDR3 DNA follows: TGTGCCAGCAGTGGTCTGGGGACAGGGAACACTGAAGCTTTCTTT. V and J are TRBV28 and TRBJ1-1; TRBD1 aligns across 8 bases. Germline V gene lookup returns CDR1 MDHEN and CDR2 SYDVKM. This CDR3 region has 15 residues. V shed 5 bases and J 1 base; nucleotides not matched to a gene: 6.

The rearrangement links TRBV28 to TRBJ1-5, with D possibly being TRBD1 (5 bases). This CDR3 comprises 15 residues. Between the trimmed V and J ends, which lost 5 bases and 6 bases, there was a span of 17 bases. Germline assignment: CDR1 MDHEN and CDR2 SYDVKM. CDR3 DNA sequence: TGTGCCAGCAGTGCCGGAGGGGTCCTGGGTCAGCCCCAGCATTTT. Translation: CASSAGGVLGQPQHF.

CDR3 nucleotide sequence: TGTGCCAGCAGTGGAGCAGTGGTGACCCAGCCCCAGCATTTT. This translates into CASSGAVVTQPQHF. The V gene is TRBV6-2 or TRBV6-3, the J gene TRBJ1-5; the D is unclear. The V gene's germline CDR1 is MNHEY and CDR2 SVGEGT. There are 14 residues in the CDR3. V lost 5 bases and J 7 bases, leaving 15 bases between the germline ends.

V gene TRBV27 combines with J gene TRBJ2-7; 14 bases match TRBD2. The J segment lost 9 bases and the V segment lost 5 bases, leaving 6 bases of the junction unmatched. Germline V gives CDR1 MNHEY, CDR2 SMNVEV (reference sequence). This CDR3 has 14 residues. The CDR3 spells CASSAGTSGRVQYF. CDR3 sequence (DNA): TGTGCCAGCAGTGCCGGGACTAGCGGGAGAGTGCAGTACTTC.

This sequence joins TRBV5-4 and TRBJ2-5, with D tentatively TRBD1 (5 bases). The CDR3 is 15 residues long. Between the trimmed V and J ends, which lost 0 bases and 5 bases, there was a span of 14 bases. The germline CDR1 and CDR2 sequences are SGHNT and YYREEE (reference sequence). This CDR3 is CASSLVSQEGETQYF. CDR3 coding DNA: TGTGCCAGCAGCTTGGTGTCACAGGAAGGGGAGACCCAGTACTTC.

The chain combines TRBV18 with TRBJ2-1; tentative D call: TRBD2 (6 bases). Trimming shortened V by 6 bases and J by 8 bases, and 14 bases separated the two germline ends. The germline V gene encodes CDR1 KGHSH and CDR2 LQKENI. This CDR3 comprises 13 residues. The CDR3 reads CASSPAAGYEQFF. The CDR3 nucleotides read TGTGCCAGCTCCCCGGCGGCGGGGTATGAGCAGTTCTTC.

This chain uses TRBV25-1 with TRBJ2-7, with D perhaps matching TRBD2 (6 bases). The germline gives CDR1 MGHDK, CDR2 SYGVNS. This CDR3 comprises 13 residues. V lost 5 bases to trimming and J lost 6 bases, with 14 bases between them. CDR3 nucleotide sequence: TGTGCCAGCAGTATCCCCGGGACTGCCGAGCAGTACTTC. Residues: CASSIPGTAEQYF.

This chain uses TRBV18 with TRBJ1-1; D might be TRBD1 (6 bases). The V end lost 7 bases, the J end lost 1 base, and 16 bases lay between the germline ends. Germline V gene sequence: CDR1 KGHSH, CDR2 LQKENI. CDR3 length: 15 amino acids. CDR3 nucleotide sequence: TGTGCCAGCTTAGGACAGCCCGACTCGAACACTGAAGCTTTCTTT. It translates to CASLGQPDSNTEAFF.

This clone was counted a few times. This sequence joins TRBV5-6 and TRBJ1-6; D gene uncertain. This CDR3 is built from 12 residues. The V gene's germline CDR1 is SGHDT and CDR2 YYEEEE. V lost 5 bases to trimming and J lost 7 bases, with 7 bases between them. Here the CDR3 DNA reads TGTGCCAGCAGAAGCAACAATTCACCCCTCCACTTT. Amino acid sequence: CASRSNNSPLHF.

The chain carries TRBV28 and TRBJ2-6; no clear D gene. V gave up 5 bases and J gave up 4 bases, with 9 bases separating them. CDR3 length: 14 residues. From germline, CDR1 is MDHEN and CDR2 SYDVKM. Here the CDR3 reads CASSLSLGANVLTF. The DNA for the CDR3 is TGTGCCAGCAGTCTATCCCTCGGGGCCAACGTCCTGACTTTC.

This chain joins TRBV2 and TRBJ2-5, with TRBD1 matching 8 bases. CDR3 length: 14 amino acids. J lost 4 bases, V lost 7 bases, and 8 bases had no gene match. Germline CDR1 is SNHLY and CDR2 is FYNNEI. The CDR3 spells CASNPDRVGETQYF. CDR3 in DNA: TGTGCCAGCAATCCGGACAGGGTTGGAGAGACCCAGTACTTC.

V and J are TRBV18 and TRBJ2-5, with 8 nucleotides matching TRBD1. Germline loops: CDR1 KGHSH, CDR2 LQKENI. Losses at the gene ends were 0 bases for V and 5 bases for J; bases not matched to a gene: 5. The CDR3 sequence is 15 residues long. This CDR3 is CASSPPGTGSETQYF. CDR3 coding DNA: TGTGCCAGCTCACCACCCGGGACAGGCAGCGAGACCCAGTACTTC.

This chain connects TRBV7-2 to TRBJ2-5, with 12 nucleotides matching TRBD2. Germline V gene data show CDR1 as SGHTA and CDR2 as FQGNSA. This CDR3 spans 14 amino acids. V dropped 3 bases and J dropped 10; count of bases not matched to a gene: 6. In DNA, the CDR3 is TGTGCCAGCAGCTTGAGACTAGCGGGAGCACGCCAGTACTTC. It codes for CASSLRLAGARQYF.

The CDR3, as DNA: TGCGCCAGCAGCATCGGGACTAGCGGGAGGAAAATAGAAAACATTCAGTACTTC. Translation: CASSIGTSGRKIENIQYF. The V gene is TRBV5-1, the J gene TRBJ2-4; 15 bases are shared with TRBD2. The germline gives CDR1 SGHRS, CDR2 YFSETQ. The length of the CDR3 is 18 residues. V lost 4 bases to trimming and J lost 5 bases; unmatched junction nucleotides: 10.

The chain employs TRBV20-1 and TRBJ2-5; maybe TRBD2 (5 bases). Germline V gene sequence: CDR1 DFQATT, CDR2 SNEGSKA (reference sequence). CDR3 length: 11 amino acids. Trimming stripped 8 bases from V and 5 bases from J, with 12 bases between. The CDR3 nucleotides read TGCAGTTGTCGGGCGGGCGAGACCCAGTACTTC. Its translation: CSCRAGETQYF.

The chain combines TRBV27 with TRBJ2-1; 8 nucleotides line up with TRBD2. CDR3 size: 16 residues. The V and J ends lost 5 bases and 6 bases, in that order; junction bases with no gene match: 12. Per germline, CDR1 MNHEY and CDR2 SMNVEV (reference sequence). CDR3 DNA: TGTGCCAGCAGTCCACCGGGACTAGGTCGGGTCAATGAGCAGTTCTTC. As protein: CASSPPGLGRVNEQFF.

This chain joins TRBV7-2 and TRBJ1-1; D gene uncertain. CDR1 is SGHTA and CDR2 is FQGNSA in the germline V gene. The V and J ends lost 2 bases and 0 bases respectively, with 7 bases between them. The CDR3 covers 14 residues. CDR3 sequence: CASSLSGMNTEAFF. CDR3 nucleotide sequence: TGTGCCAGCAGCTTATCGGGTATGAACACTGAAGCTTTCTTT. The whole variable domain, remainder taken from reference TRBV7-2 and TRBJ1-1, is GAGVSQSPSNKVTEKGKDVELRCDPISGHTALYWYRQSLGQGLEFLIYFQGNSAPDKSGLPSDRFSAERTGGSVSTLTIQRTQQEDSAVYLCASSLSGMNTEAFFGQGTRLTVV.

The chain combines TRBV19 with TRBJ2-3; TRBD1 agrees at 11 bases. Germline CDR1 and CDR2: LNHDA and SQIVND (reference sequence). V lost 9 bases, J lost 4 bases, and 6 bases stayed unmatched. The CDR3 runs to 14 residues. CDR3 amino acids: CASRPGQGADTQYF. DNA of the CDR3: TGTGCCAGCCGCCCGGGACAGGGGGCAGATACGCAGTATTTT.